This TCR beta chain was profiled in a study of regulatory dendritic cells for organ transplantation. Study-level background: LPS was added to dendritic cell cultures on day 6. The study, taken as a whole, reports: Naive CD4+ and CD8+ repertoires were highly diverse; memory CD8+ was most oligoclonal. Regulatory dendritic cells appeared to expand memory CD8+ clones less than mature ones.

Concerning this clone: The target antigen is unknown.

Sorted subsets were CFSE-labeled and cultured around five days with allogeneic dendritic cells. Memory T cells were CD45RO+, naive were CD45RA+, sorted by FACS. Clones were read by immunoSEQ multiplex PCR, and TCRdb kept only the in-frame ones, dropping some. The table has fewer than 25,000 clones, 80% to 90% seen once. V shed 1 base and J shed 0 bases, with 16 bases lying between them. This CDR3 is built from 17 residues. CDR1 is SGHVS and CDR2 is FQNEAQ in the germline V gene. The clonotype was recovered from a human donor in good health. The chain couples TRBV7-8 to TRBJ2-7; unclear D gene. Material for sequencing was naive CD4+ T cells from blood cultured with regulatory dendritic cells. Subset: CD45RA+ naive T cells. CDR3 residues: CASSLVSPLGNSYEQYF. For the CDR3, the DNA is TGTGCCAGCAGCTTAGTGTCTCCTCTCGGCAACTCCTACGAGCAGTACTTC.